The 5 T cell receptor beta chains below were found in one sample sequenced in a study of T cell repertoires in cytomegalovirus infection (dated by TCRdb to about 2019). Interpreted using the paper, the treatment or condition label stands for: in vitro stimulation with specific CMV peptide epitopes to enrich CMV-specific T cells. These reads were obtained on an Illumina HiSeq 1500. In TCRdb, the public reads were trimmed at Q25 with fastp and aligned with MiXCR, with productive beta chains retained. Duplicate CDR3 protein sequences are folded into a single record with the most common DNA and genes. This sample has tens of thousands of distinct CDR3 sequences in its table, and approximately 24% of those were observed once. The ten largest clonotypes hold about half of the sample. What these receptors recognize is not known. The input for sequencing was CD8+ T cells from cultured PBMCs, taken from culture after CMV antigen stimulation. Receptors were obtained from a human donor in good health (CMV status not recorded). Some clones in this sample may be carry-over from other donors' samples.

This clonotype was counted ten times or more. The genes are TRBV12-3 or TRBV12-4 and TRBJ1-1; D possibly corresponds to TRBD1 (5 bases). The V end lost 5 bases, the J end lost 1 base, and 11 bases lay between the germline ends. The CDR3 extends over 14 amino acids. CDR3 amino acids: CASSLLGQNTEAFF. The CDR3 bases are TGTGCCAGCAGTCTCCTTGGACAGAACACTGAAGCTTTCTTT.

The chain has TRBV19 and TRBJ2-2; TRBD1 aligns across 7 bases. The CDR3 spans 14 residues. With V trimmed by 9 bases and J by 1 base, 5 bases remained unmatched. Per germline, CDR1 LNHDA and CDR2 SQIVND (reference sequence). DNA for the CDR3: TGTGCCAGCCAACAGGGGATGAACACCGGGGAGCTGTTTTTT. Residues: CASQQGMNTGELFF.

This chain uses TRBV27 with TRBJ1-1; D uncertain. Germline CDR1 is MNHEY and CDR2 is SMNVEV (reference sequence). This CDR3 region has 15 residues. V was trimmed by 8 bases and J by 2 bases, leaving 18 bases between them. The CDR3, as DNA: TGTGCCAGCGGCCTCGGGCCGAGCCTCAACACTGAAGCTTTCTTT. Amino acid sequence: CASGLGPSLNTEAFF.

This clonotype appeared many times. The chain carries TRBV7-2 and TRBJ2-7, with 9 bases lining up with TRBD2. This CDR3 is 15 amino acids long. The J segment lost 0 bases and the V segment lost 5 bases, leaving 5 bases of the junction unmatched. CDR1 is SGHTA and CDR2 is FQGNSA in the germline V gene. The CDR3 here is CASSIRTSVSYEQYF. CDR3 sequence (DNA): TGTGCCAGCAGCATCCGGACTAGCGTCTCCTACGAGCAGTACTTC.

A few counts support this clonotype. V is TRBV6-6 and J is TRBJ2-1, with 8 bases lining up with TRBD1. J gave up 11 bases and V 6 bases, and 6 bases lay outside the gene matches. The germline V gene encodes CDR1 MNHNY and CDR2 SVGAGI (reference sequence). The CDR3 is 12 amino acids. This CDR3 is CASSSDRGQQFF. In nucleotides, the CDR3 is TGTGCCAGCAGCTCCGACAGGGGCCAGCAGTTCTTC.